These 2 T cell receptor beta chains came from one sample sequenced in a study of cytomegalovirus exposure and HLA in healthy donors. Profiled with immunoSEQ multiplex PCR; TCRdb holds only in-frame clones, not every one. The sample has roughly 250,000 clones, almost 90% seen once; the top ten hold roughly 0.4%. The specimen sequenced was PBMCs. The origin of the receptors is a woman between 18 and 29 years old in good health and CMV-seronegative.

The J gene is TRBJ2-7, the V gene TRBV7-2; maybe TRBD2 (7 bases). This CDR3 is built from 15 residues. Deletions cut 2 bases from V and 1 base from J, with 12 bases between. Germline CDR1 reads SGHTA; CDR2 reads FQGNSA. CDR3 loop: CASSLLAGASYEQYF. For the CDR3, the DNA is TGTGCCAGCAGCTTACTTGCGGGGGCTTCCTACGAGCAGTACTTC.

V is TRBV9 and J is TRBJ1-3; D is unclear. V was cut by 5 bases and J by 4 bases, with 16 bases left in between. CDR3 length: 15 amino acids. Germline V lookup: CDR1 SGDLS, CDR2 YYNGEE. The DNA for the CDR3 is TGTGCCAGCAGTTACACGGCGGGTTCCGGAAACACCATATATTTT. Translation gives CASSYTAGSGNTIYF.